The 13 T cell receptor beta chains below were found in one sample sequenced in a study of cytomegalovirus exposure and HLA in healthy donors. Use of 60 Vbeta and 13 Jbeta primers characterized the PCR. TCRdb's table, derived via immunoSEQ multiplex PCR, lists solely in-frame clones and lacks some. The sample shows about 200,000 clones, around four fifths of them seen only once. The source material was PBMCs. The receptors shown here come from a man aged 45 to 65 in good health and CMV-seronegative.

The table lists this clone with a count of one. V is TRBV28 and J is TRBJ2-2, with D possibly matching TRBD1 (6 bases). This CDR3 has 15 amino acids. Trimming took off 7 bases at V and 5 bases at J, with 17 bases between the two ends. Germline values: CDR1 MDHEN, CDR2 SYDVKM. This CDR3 reads CASNLVLGGTGELFF. CDR3 in DNA: TGTGCCAGCAACCTAGTCCTAGGGGGTACCGGGGAGCTGTTTTTT.

V and J are TRBV27 and TRBJ2-7, with 10 bases that match TRBD2. V was clipped by 0 bases and J by 4 bases; unmatched bases: 9. The length of the CDR3 is 17 residues. Germline loops: CDR1 MNHEY, CDR2 SMNVEV (reference sequence). As DNA, the CDR3 is TGTGCCAGCAGTTTATCTGGGGGAGCGGGAGGGATTTACGAGCAGTACTTC. Translating gives CASSLSGGAGGIYEQYF.

J is TRBJ2-7 and V is TRBV14; 11 bases match TRBD2. The germline gives CDR1 SGHDN, CDR2 FVKESK. Unmatched junction bases numbered 6, after V lost 1 base and J lost 7 bases. The CDR3 extends over 15 amino acids. The CDR3 DNA sequence: TGTGCCAGCAGCCAAGTCCTAGCGGGAGGAACTGAGCAGTACTTC. This codes for CASSQVLAGGTEQYF.

The rearrangement uses TRBV28 and TRBJ1-5; D not certain. Germline V gene lookup returns CDR1 MDHEN and CDR2 SYDVKM. The CDR3 extends over 14 amino acids. V shed 4 bases and J shed 0 bases, with 7 bases lying between them. CDR3 loop: CASSWRGSNQPQHF. Here the CDR3 DNA reads TGTGCCAGCAGTTGGAGAGGTAGCAATCAGCCCCAGCATTTT.

V gene TRBV30 combines with J gene TRBJ2-1, with 9 bases aligning to TRBD2. The CDR3 contains 14 residues. CDR1 and CDR2 (germline): GTSNPN, SVGIG (reference sequence). Losses at the gene ends were 7 bases for V and 0 bases for J; bases not matched to a gene: 4. The CDR3 DNA follows: TGTGCCTCCTTAGCGGGGGCCTCCTACAATGAGCAGTTCTTC. It is translated as CASLAGASYNEQFF.

V gene TRBV28 combines with J gene TRBJ1-1; D ambiguous. The germline V and J ends were trimmed by 5 bases and 4 bases, with 11 bases remaining between them. CDR3 length equals 13 residues. Germline V lookup: CDR1 MDHEN, CDR2 SYDVKM. The CDR3 DNA is TGTGCCAGCAGTACGTTGGCGGGCACTGAAGCTTTCTTT. This codes for CASSTLAGTEAFF. Complete variable domain (other parts from reference TRBV28 and TRBJ1-1): DVKVTQSSRYLVKRTGEKVFLECVQDMDHENMFWYRQDPGLGLRLIYFSYDVKMKEKGDIPEGYSVSREKKERFSLILESASTNQTSMYLCASSTLAGTEAFFGQGTRLTVV.

This rearrangement joins TRBV2 to TRBJ1-3; D gene uncertain. Germline-derived CDR1 and CDR2 are SNHLY and FYNNEI. V dropped 4 bases and J dropped 0 bases, with 10 bases sitting between them. The length of the CDR3 is 15 residues. The CDR3 sequence: CASSGVVASGNTIYF. The CDR3 bases are TGTGCCAGCAGTGGGGTTGTAGCCTCTGGAAACACCATATATTTT.

The chain couples TRBV30 to TRBJ1-2; D is possibly TRBD1 (6 bases). The CDR3 totals 15 residues. CDR1 is GTSNPN, CDR2 SVGIG, per germline (reference sequence). The V and J ends lost 0 bases and 2 bases respectively, with 13 bases between them. The CDR3 sequence is CAWSVRARGNYGYTF. CDR3 nucleotides: TGTGCCTGGAGTGTAAGGGCCAGGGGCAACTATGGCTACACCTTC.

The chain recombines TRBV27 with TRBJ2-3; 7 nucleotides align to TRBD1. The CDR3 runs to 15 residues. Trimming took 3 bases from V and 5 from J; bases not matched to a gene: 8. Germline V gene data show CDR1 as MNHEY and CDR2 as SMNVEV (reference sequence). This CDR3 is CASSFEGARRDTQYF. DNA for the CDR3: TGTGCCAGCAGTTTCGAGGGGGCGCGAAGAGATACGCAGTATTTT.

The V and J genes are TRBV12-5 and TRBJ1-1; 8 positions match TRBD1. V gave up 6 bases and J gave up 2 bases; unmatched junction bases: 8. This CDR3 comprises 15 residues. The germline CDR1 and CDR2 sequences are LGHNT and FRNRAP. The CDR3 DNA reads TGTGCTAGTGGGGGCCATCAGGGGGCTAACACTGAAGCTTTCTTT. It translates to CASGGHQGANTEAFF. The variable domain in full, with the rest retrieved from reference TRBV12-5 and TRBJ1-1, is DARVTQTPRHKVTEMGQEVTMRCQPILGHNTVFWYRQTMMQGLELLAYFRNRAPLDDSGMPKDRFSAEMPDATLATLKIQPSEPRDSAVYFCASGGHQGANTEAFFGQGTRLTVV.

This sequence joins TRBV28 and TRBJ1-1; D unclear. Germline V gene data show CDR1 as MDHEN and CDR2 as SYDVKM. The CDR3 consists of 15 residues. With 4 bases removed from V and 8 bases from J, the gap between germline ends came to 20 bases. For the CDR3, the DNA is TGTGCCAGCAGTTCCTATCCTCCGGGGAGCCTAGAAGCTTTCTTT. This encodes CASSSYPPGSLEAFF.

This rearrangement joins TRBV11-3 to TRBJ2-2; TRBD2 matches 7 bases. Germline lookup yields CDR1 SGHNT and CDR2 YENEEA. Trimming cost V 3 bases and J 1 base; bases outside gene matches: 2. The CDR3 loop spans 15 amino acids. The CDR3 DNA follows: TGTGCCAGCAGCTTGGGGGGGATGAACACCGGGGAGCTGTTTTTT. Translating gives CASSLGGMNTGELFF.

V usage is TRBV2 and J usage is TRBJ2-5, with 9 bases lining up with TRBD2. CDR3 size: 15 residues. The V and J ends lost 4 bases and 1 base, in that order; junction bases with no gene match: 4. Germline V gene sequence: CDR1 SNHLY, CDR2 FYNNEI. The CDR3 sequence: CASSVASGTQETQYF. The DNA of the CDR3 is TGTGCCAGCAGTGTGGCTAGCGGGACCCAAGAGACCCAGTACTTC.